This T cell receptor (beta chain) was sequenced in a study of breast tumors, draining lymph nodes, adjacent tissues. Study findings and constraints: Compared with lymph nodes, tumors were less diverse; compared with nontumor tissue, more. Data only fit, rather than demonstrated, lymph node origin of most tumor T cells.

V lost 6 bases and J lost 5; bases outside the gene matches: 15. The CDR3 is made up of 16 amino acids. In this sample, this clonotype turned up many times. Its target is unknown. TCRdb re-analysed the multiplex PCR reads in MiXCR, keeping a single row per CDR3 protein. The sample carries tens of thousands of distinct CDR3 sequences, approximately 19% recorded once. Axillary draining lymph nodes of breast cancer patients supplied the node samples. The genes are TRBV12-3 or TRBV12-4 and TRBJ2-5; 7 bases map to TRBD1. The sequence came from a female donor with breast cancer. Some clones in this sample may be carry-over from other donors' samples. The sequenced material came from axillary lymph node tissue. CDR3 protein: CASSSNPTGSGETQYF. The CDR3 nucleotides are TGTGCCAGCAGCTCCAACCCGACAGGGTCCGGGGAGACCCAGTACTTC.